Shown below are 21 T cell receptor beta chains from a single sample sequenced in a study of T cell responses to AZD1222 COVID-19 vaccine. Profiling relied on immunoSEQ multiplex PCR, and the TCRdb table lists in-frame clones only, not all of them. The sample shows some 150,000 clones, roughly 85% of them seen only once. Sequences were derived from peripheral blood, sampled 28 days after the second dose of the MenACWY control vaccine. Every receptor here comes from an adult who received the MenACWY meningococcal vaccine as a control.

This clone has only one observation. The chain carries TRBV18 and TRBJ2-1; D gene unclear. In germline, CDR1 is KGHSH, CDR2 LQKENI. This CDR3 has 13 residues. V was clipped by 0 bases and J by 11 bases, with 11 bases between them. Here the CDR3 reads CASSPPAETQQFF. DNA for the CDR3: TGTGCCAGCTCACCACCGGCTGAGACCCAGCAGTTCTTC.

This clone was picked up many times. The V call is TRBV7-9, the J call TRBJ2-6; 8 bases align to TRBD2. CDR1 is SEHNR, CDR2 FQNEAQ, per germline (reference sequence). The CDR3 spans 17 residues. The trim removed 1 base at V and 4 bases at J, leaving 6 bases unmatched. The CDR3 here is CASSLGTSPSGANVLTF. The CDR3 DNA is TGTGCCAGCAGCTTAGGGACTAGCCCCTCCGGGGCCAACGTCCTGACTTTC.

The chain employs TRBV28 and TRBJ1-1; D unclear. Germline V gene data show CDR1 as MDHEN and CDR2 as SYDVKM. CDR3 length equals 13 residues. Trimming took off 3 bases at V and 4 bases at J, with 9 bases between the two ends. The CDR3 DNA sequence: TGTGCCAGCAGTTTGGGCAGGTTCACTGAAGCTTTCTTT. It encodes CASSLGRFTEAFF.

The chain carries TRBV5-4 and TRBJ2-7; 10 bases match TRBD1. J gave up 3 bases and V 2 bases, and 5 bases lay outside the gene matches. The length of the CDR3 is 15 residues. The germline V gene encodes CDR1 SGHNT and CDR2 YYREEE (reference sequence). The CDR3 DNA sequence: TGTGCCAGCAGCTTTCCCGGACAGGGGGACTACGAGCAGTACTTC. Translating it yields CASSFPGQGDYEQYF.

This chain links TRBV14 with TRBJ2-1; D is perhaps TRBD1 (6 bases). The germline V gene has CDR1 SGHDN and CDR2 FVKESK. V dropped 4 bases and J dropped 0 bases, with 25 bases sitting between them. The CDR3 spans 20 residues. CDR3 in amino acids: CASSPRRGRTVLSSYNEQFF. The CDR3 coding sequence is TGTGCCAGCAGCCCCAGAAGGGGCAGGACAGTACTGAGCTCCTACAATGAGCAGTTCTTC.

The V gene is TRBV11-2, the J gene TRBJ1-2; D perhaps matches TRBD1 (5 bases). CDR3 length equals 13 residues. The germline V and J ends were trimmed by 1 base and 3 bases, with 6 bases remaining between them. Looked up from germline, CDR1 is SGHAT and CDR2 is FQNNGV. The CDR3 loop reads CASSLGGDYGYTF. The DNA for the CDR3 is TGTGCCAGCAGCTTAGGGGGCGACTATGGCTACACCTTC.

This clone was counted a single time. The chain links TRBV3-1 (or the pseudogene TRBV3-2) to TRBJ1-5, with no clear D. This CDR3 spans 15 amino acids. The V gene lost 1 base and the J gene lost 4 bases, with 11 bases spanning the gap. Germline CDR1 LGHDT, CDR2 YNNKEL (reference sequence). The CDR3 loop is CASSQGGIQNQPQHF. The DNA for the CDR3 is TGTGCCAGCAGCCAAGGTGGTATTCAGAATCAGCCCCAGCATTTT.

V usage is TRBV5-1 and J usage is TRBJ2-5; 7 bases map to TRBD1. The CDR3 is 15 residues long. CDR1 is SGHRS, CDR2 YFSETQ, per germline. J gave up 3 bases and V 0 bases, and 5 bases lay outside the gene matches. The CDR3 protein is CASSLGADREETQYF. DNA for the CDR3: TGCGCCAGCAGCTTGGGAGCCGACAGGGAAGAGACCCAGTACTTC.

The genes are TRBV11-2 and TRBJ1-6; 7 bases are shared with TRBD1. CDR1 SGHAT and CDR2 FQNNGV come from the germline V gene. Germline trimming cut 5 bases from V and 7 bases from J; bases unmatched to any gene: 11. The CDR3 has 16 residues. In DNA, the CDR3 is TGTGCCAGCAGCCCCGATGGAGGCAGGGGGAATTCACCCCTCCACTTT. This codes for CASSPDGGRGNSPLHF.

The chain joins TRBV10-2 to TRBJ2-3; maybe TRBD1 (5 bases). The V gene lost 6 bases and the J gene lost 0 bases, with 10 bases spanning the gap. Germline CDR1 WSHSY, CDR2 SAAADI. The CDR3 length is 14 residues. DNA for the CDR3: TGCGCCAGCAGGACAGAAGCTAGCACAGATACGCAGTATTTT. This codes for CASRTEASTDTQYF.

This clone came up a few times. The V gene is TRBV2, the J gene TRBJ2-2, with a weak D call TRBD1 (6 bases). CDR1 and CDR2 (germline): SNHLY, FYNNEI. Trimming took 6 bases from V and 1 from J, leaving 12 bases between them. The CDR3 consists of 15 residues. CDR3 DNA: TGTGCCAGCAGCCTTGACAGGTTGAACACCGGGGAGCTGTTTTTT. Translation gives CASSLDRLNTGELFF.

This sequence joins TRBV2 and TRBJ1-5, with D possibly TRBD1 on 5 matching bases. V lost 2 bases, J lost 1 base, and 9 bases lay in between. Germline V CDR1 and CDR2: SNHLY, FYNNEI. The CDR3 spans 15 residues. DNA of the CDR3: TGTGCCAGCAGTGAACAGGGAGGGAGCAATCAGCCCCAGCATTTT. Its protein product is CASSEQGGSNQPQHF.

The gene calls are TRBV3-1 (or the pseudogene TRBV3-2) and TRBJ2-2; perhaps TRBD2 as D (6 bases). Between the trimmed V and J ends, which lost 10 bases and 0 bases, there was a span of 15 bases. There are 15 residues in the CDR3. Germline V gene lookup returns CDR1 LGHDT and CDR2 YNNKEL (reference sequence). The chain's CDR3 is CATWDSDTNTGELFF. The CDR3 nucleotides read TGTGCCACATGGGACTCAGATACGAACACCGGGGAGCTGTTTTTT.

As DNA, the CDR3 is TGTGCCAGCTCAACTCAGGGGCCCAGCAATCAGCCCCAGCATTTT. Amino acid sequence: CASSTQGPSNQPQHF. This sequence joins TRBV18 and TRBJ1-5, with D possibly TRBD1 on 6 matching bases. Germline loops: CDR1 KGHSH, CDR2 LQKENI. V gave up 5 bases and J gave up 1 base, with 12 bases separating them. CDR3 size: 15 residues.

The chain couples TRBV11-3 to TRBJ2-7; D unclear. This CDR3 spans 11 amino acids. Trimming took 5 bases from V and 4 from J, leaving 6 bases between them. From germline, CDR1 is SGHNT and CDR2 YENEEA. CDR3 DNA sequence: TGTGCCAGCAGCGACTTATACGAGCAGTACTTC. Amino acids: CASSDLYEQYF.

This clone was seen a single time. The chain employs TRBV6-5 and TRBJ2-3; unclear D gene. The CDR3 sequence is 16 residues long. Germline V gene data show CDR1 as MNHEY and CDR2 as SVGAGI. Trimming shortened V by 0 bases and J by 2 bases, and 12 bases separated the two germline ends. CDR3 sequence (DNA): TGTGCCAGCAGTTACTCTCCCGCCCAGAACACAGATACGCAGTATTTT. Amino acids: CASSYSPAQNTDTQYF.

The genes are TRBV27 and TRBJ2-2; 12 bases line up with TRBD2. Germline V gene sequence: CDR1 MNHEY, CDR2 SMNVEV (reference sequence). The CDR3 sequence is 20 residues long. The V and J ends lost 5 bases and 1 base, in that order; junction bases with no gene match: 14. The CDR3 sequence is CASSPSHGLAGILNTGELFF. The DNA for the CDR3 is TGTGCCAGCAGTCCCTCCCACGGACTAGCGGGGATCCTGAACACCGGGGAGCTGTTTTTT.

This clone was observed a handful of times. At one end, the junction sequence differs from germline, possibly due to a read error. The chain is built from TRBV10-3 and TRBJ1-6; D is uncertain. CDR3 length equals 12 residues. The germline CDR1 and CDR2 sequences are ENHRY and SYGVKD. Here the CDR3 reads CAISESNTVRNF. DNA for the CDR3: TGTGCCATCAGTGAGTCTAACACAGTCCGAAACTTT.

The chain is built from TRBV7-2 and TRBJ2-5, with TRBD2 matching 7 bases. Trimming at V came to 5 bases and at J to 4 bases, leaving 7 bases not matched to a gene. In germline, CDR1 is SGHTA, CDR2 FQGNSA. This CDR3 has 14 amino acids. The CDR3 DNA reads TGTGCCAGCAGCCCCCGGACTAGTCTAGAGACCCAGTACTTC. Translation: CASSPRTSLETQYF.

This sequence joins TRBV5-1 and TRBJ1-5, with no clear D. The CDR3 sequence is 13 residues long. Germline assignment: CDR1 SGHRS and CDR2 YFSETQ. V lost 2 bases, J lost 3 bases, and 6 bases lay in between. The CDR3 is CASSFEPNQPQHF. CDR3 nucleotide sequence: TGCGCCAGCAGCTTCGAGCCCAATCAGCCCCAGCATTTT.

This chain links TRBV3-1 (or the pseudogene TRBV3-2) with TRBJ2-4; D could derive from TRBD1 or TRBD2 (5 bases each). The CDR3 totals 17 residues. CDR1 is LGHDT, CDR2 YNNKEL, per germline (reference sequence). The V and J ends lost 0 bases and 8 bases respectively, with 20 bases between them. CDR3 residues: CASSQDYDEGPPYIQYF. Here the CDR3 DNA reads TGTGCCAGCAGCCAAGATTATGATGAGGGGCCGCCCTACATTCAGTACTTC.